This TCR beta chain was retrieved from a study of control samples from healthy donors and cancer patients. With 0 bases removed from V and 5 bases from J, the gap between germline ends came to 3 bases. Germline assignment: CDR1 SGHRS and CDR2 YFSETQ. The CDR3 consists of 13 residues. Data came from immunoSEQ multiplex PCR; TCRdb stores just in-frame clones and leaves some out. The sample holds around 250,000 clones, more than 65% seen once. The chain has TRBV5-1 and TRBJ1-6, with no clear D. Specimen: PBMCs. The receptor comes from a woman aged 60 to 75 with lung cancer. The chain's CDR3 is CASSLDNNSPLHF. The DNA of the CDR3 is TGCGCCAGCAGCTTGGATAATAATTCACCCCTCCACTTT.